The 32 T cell receptor beta chains reported below all come from one sample, sequenced in a study of T cell repertoires in cytomegalovirus infection (dated by TCRdb to between 2019 and 2020). Interpreted using the paper, the treatment or condition label stands for: in vitro stimulation with specific CMV peptide epitopes to enrich CMV-specific T cells. Sequenced using an Illumina HiSeq 1500. TCRdb cleaned the public reads at Q25 with fastp, built clones with MiXCR and kept in-frame beta chains. Entries are consolidated by CDR3 protein sequence, retaining the most common genes and DNA. This sample is represented by about 920,000 distinct CDR3 sequences; around 32% of them were singletons. The ten largest make up roughly 13% of the sample. For these TCRs, the target antigens are not known. Source: cultured CD8+ T cells from PBMCs, taken from culture after CMV antigen stimulation. These TCRs come from a human donor in good health (CMV status not recorded). Some clones in this sample may be carry-over from other donors' samples.

This clonotype was seen only once. CDR3 in DNA: TGTGCCAGCAGTGAAGGACTTTGGGCAGGGTATGGCTACACCTTC. It specifies CASSEGLWAGYGYTF. This chain connects TRBV6-1 to TRBJ1-2, with D possibly being TRBD1 (5 bases). V lost 1 base, J lost 5 bases, and 14 bases lay in between. Germline lookup yields CDR1 MNHNS and CDR2 SASEGT. This CDR3 comprises 15 residues.

The V gene is TRBV6-1, the J gene TRBJ1-6; 12 bases fit TRBD1. Trimming cost V 3 bases and J 7 bases; bases outside gene matches: 7. The CDR3 sequence is 17 residues long. CDR1 and CDR2 from the germline V gene are MNHNS and SASEGT. The CDR3 spells CASSDSRDRGLNSPLHF. Written as DNA, the CDR3 is TGTGCCAGCAGTGACAGCCGGGACAGGGGGCTGAATTCACCCCTCCACTTT.

The CDR3 reads CASTPPENSNQPQHF. Written as DNA, the CDR3 is TGTGCCAGCACCCCACCGGAAAATAGCAATCAGCCCCAGCATTTT. The chain joins TRBV28 to TRBJ1-5, with unresolved D. The CDR3 contains 15 residues. The V and J ends lost 7 bases and 0 bases respectively, with 13 bases between them. Looked up from germline, CDR1 is MDHEN and CDR2 is SYDVKM.

The chain carries TRBV14 and TRBJ2-2; D is unclear. Looked up from germline, CDR1 is SGHDN and CDR2 is FVKESK. Trimming took 3 bases from V and 5 from J, leaving 7 bases between them. There are 13 residues in the CDR3. CDR3 residues: CASSQSVTGELFF. The CDR3 DNA reads TGTGCCAGCAGCCAGTCGGTGACCGGGGAGCTGTTTTTT.

This clonotype was observed at least ten times. V gene TRBV7-6 combines with J gene TRBJ2-3; 8 positions match TRBD2. Germline V gene sequence: CDR1 SGHVS, CDR2 FNYEAQ. The V segment lost 5 bases and the J segment 3 bases; nucleotides outside the gene matches: 7. The CDR3 length is 15 residues. CDR3: CASSPQRGRTDTQYF. For the CDR3, the DNA is TGTGCCAGCAGCCCACAGCGGGGGCGGACAGATACGCAGTATTTT. The entire variable domain, with the rest obtained from reference TRBV7-6 and TRBJ2-3, is as follows: GAGVSQSPRYKVTKRGQDVALRCDPISGHVSLYWYRQALGQGPEFLTYFNYEAQQDKSGLPNDRFSAERPEGSISTLTIQRTEQRDSAMYRCASSPQRGRTDTQYFGPGTRLTVL.

The sample holds a few counts of this clonotype. V and J are TRBV4-2 and TRBJ1-2; D possibly corresponds to TRBD1 (5 bases). The CDR3 has 14 residues. Deletions cut 4 bases from V and 3 bases from J, with 12 bases between. Germline lookup yields CDR1 LGHNA and CDR2 YNFKEQ. CDR3: CASSPLGDDYGYTF. CDR3 bases: TGTGCCAGCAGCCCGCTCGGGGACGACTATGGCTACACCTTC.

The chain joins TRBV28 to TRBJ1-6, with 7 nucleotides matching TRBD1. After removal of 5 bases from V and 6 bases from J, the junction contained 4 bases not matched to a gene. CDR3 size: 14 residues. Germline lookup yields CDR1 MDHEN and CDR2 SYDVKM. The CDR3 reads CASSPGQPNSPLHF. In DNA form, the CDR3 reads TGTGCCAGCAGTCCGGGACAGCCTAATTCACCCCTCCACTTT.

In this sample, this clonotype turned up many times. The chain is built from TRBV28 and TRBJ2-5; 10 bases align to TRBD1. V shed 6 bases, J shed 3 bases, and the junction held 1 base outside the gene matches. Germline V gene lookup returns CDR1 MDHEN and CDR2 SYDVKM. CDR3 length equals 13 residues. CDR3 in amino acids: CASRDRGEETQYF. CDR3 in DNA: TGTGCCAGCAGGGACAGGGGGGAAGAGACCCAGTACTTC. Full variable domain (missing parts from reference TRBV28 and TRBJ2-5): DVKVTQSSRYLVKRTGEKVFLECVQDMDHENMFWYRQDPGLGLRLIYFSYDVKMKEKGDIPEGYSVSREKKERFSLILESASTNQTSMYLCASRDRGEETQYFGPGTRLLVL.

CDR3 in DNA: TGTGCCAGCGCTCCACGAGACAGGCTTTACAATGAGCAGTTCTTC. This gives the protein CASAPRDRLYNEQFF. V and J are TRBV6-2 or TRBV6-3 and TRBJ2-1, with D possibly being TRBD1 (6 bases). V was clipped by 8 bases and J by 4 bases, with 18 bases between them. Per the germline V gene, CDR1 is MNHEY and CDR2 is SVGEGT. CDR3 size: 15 residues.

The V and J genes are TRBV20-1 and TRBJ2-1; 7 nucleotides agree with TRBD1. The J segment lost 10 bases and the V segment lost 5 bases, leaving 8 bases of the junction unmatched. In germline, CDR1 is DFQATT, CDR2 SNEGSKA (reference sequence). The CDR3 has 12 amino acids. The CDR3 is CSASTGQAEQFF. The CDR3 DNA sequence: TGCAGTGCTTCAACTGGACAGGCCGAGCAGTTCTTC.

The V and J genes are TRBV28 and TRBJ1-2; D unresolved. Trimming stripped 6 bases from V and 0 bases from J, with 14 bases between. The CDR3 is 15 residues long. In germline, CDR1 is MDHEN, CDR2 SYDVKM. The CDR3 coding sequence is TGTGCCAGCAGCACCCGGACCGTAGCTAACTATGGCTACACCTTC. Translating it yields CASSTRTVANYGYTF.

The chain couples TRBV5-4 to TRBJ2-1; D not resolved. This CDR3 comprises 15 residues. With 3 bases removed from V and 7 bases from J, the gap between germline ends came to 17 bases. Per germline, CDR1 SGHNT and CDR2 YYREEE (reference sequence). CDR3 protein: CASSSAPGPKNEQFF. DNA for the CDR3: TGTGCCAGCAGCTCCGCCCCGGGCCCCAAGAATGAGCAGTTCTTC.

This clonotype was detected a few times. The CDR3 coding sequence is TGTGCCAGCAGTTACGGTGGACACCCTAATCAGCCCCAGCATTTT. Translation: CASSYGGHPNQPQHF. V and J are TRBV6-5 and TRBJ1-5, with a weak D call TRBD1 (5 bases). V lost 2 bases and J lost 4, with 12 bases in between. CDR3 length: 15 amino acids. Germline V lookup: CDR1 MNHEY, CDR2 SVGAGI.

The chain carries TRBV12-3 or TRBV12-4 and TRBJ2-1; 13 bases agree with TRBD2. V trimming: 7 bases; J trimming: 7 bases; junction bases outside the gene matches: 10. CDR3 size: 16 residues. CDR3 nucleotide sequence: TGTGCCAGCACCCCCTCACTAGCGGGGGGGCAGAATGAGCAGTTCTTC. Translating it yields CASTPSLAGGQNEQFF.

V and J are TRBV5-1 and TRBJ1-1; no definite D call. Trimming cost V 3 bases and J 8 bases, with 11 bases left between them. Germline CDR1 and CDR2: SGHRS and YFSETQ. The CDR3 is made up of 12 amino acids. CDR3 sequence: CASSSPGEEAFF. CDR3 in DNA: TGCGCCAGCAGCTCGCCGGGAGAAGAAGCTTTCTTT. Looking up the rest from reference TRBV5-1 and TRBJ1-1 gives the full variable domain: KAGVTQTPRYLIKTRGQQVTLSCSPISGHRSVSWYQQTPGQGLQFLFEYFSETQRNKGNFPGRFSGRQFSNSRSEMNVSTLELGDSALYLCASSSPGEEAFFGQGTRLTVV.

The table lists this clonotype with a few counts. This chain joins TRBV6-1 and TRBJ1-5; TRBD1 is a possible D gene (6 bases). CDR3 length: 15 amino acids. CDR1 and CDR2 (germline): MNHNS, SASEGT. Trimming removed 3 bases from V and 2 bases from J, with 11 bases in between. The CDR3 DNA follows: TGTGCCAGCAGTGAGCCGACAGGTGGCAATCAGCCCCAGCATTTT. Amino acid sequence: CASSEPTGGNQPQHF.

The rearrangement links TRBV29-1 to TRBJ1-1; the match to TRBD1 covers 7 bases. Germline CDR1 SQVTM, CDR2 ANQGSEA. The CDR3 loop spans 14 amino acids. The V segment lost 6 bases and the J segment 1 base; nucleotides outside the gene matches: 8. The CDR3 spells CSVPRDSRNTEAFF. CDR3 in DNA: TGCAGCGTCCCCAGGGACAGCAGGAACACTGAAGCTTTCTTT.

Comments on this clonotype: At one of its ends the junction is not consistent with the germline gene, which may arise from a read error. The CDR3 here is CASSQDMGPGGTNEKLFF. CDR3 nucleotide sequence: TGTGCCAGCAGCCAAGATATGGGACCGGGCGGCACTAATGAAAAACTGTTTTTT. The rearrangement uses TRBV4-1 and TRBJ1-4; D possibly corresponds to TRBD1 (5 bases). The CDR3 consists of 18 residues. CDR1 and CDR2 (germline): MGHRA, YSYEKL.

Comment on this clonotype: Sequence at one end of the junction differs from germline and may be a read error. J is TRBJ2-4 and V is TRBV7-9; TRBD2 matches 12 bases. Germline V gene data show CDR1 as SEHNR and CDR2 as FQNEAQ (reference sequence). The CDR3 extends over 18 amino acids. The CDR3 DNA reads as TGTGCCAACAGCAGACTAGCGGGGGACTTTTCGGCCAAAAACATTCAGTACTTC. Residues: CANSRLAGDFSAKNIQYF.

The DNA of the CDR3 is TGTGCCAGCAGCTTAAGAGGGGGCTCGGACAATGAGCAGTTCTTC. This encodes CASSLRGGSDNEQFF. V and J are TRBV7-9 and TRBJ2-1, with 7 nucleotides matching TRBD1. V trimming: 2 bases; J trimming: 5 bases; junction bases outside the gene matches: 6. Germline V gene data show CDR1 as SEHNR and CDR2 as FQNEAQ (reference sequence). The CDR3 has 15 residues.

V and J are TRBV6-1 and TRBJ2-2; possibly TRBD2 for D (6 bases). The CDR3 has 16 amino acids. Trimming took off 6 bases at V and 3 bases at J, with 17 bases between the two ends. CDR1 and CDR2 from the germline V gene are MNHNS and SASEGT. The CDR3 loop reads CASSHPGGVYTGELFF. The CDR3 region has the DNA TGTGCCAGCAGCCATCCCGGCGGGGTATACACCGGGGAGCTGTTTTTT.

The chain recombines TRBV7-6 with TRBJ2-6; D is tentatively TRBD1 or TRBD2 (6 bases each). The CDR3 extends over 17 amino acids. Trimming stripped 5 bases from V and 0 bases from J, with 14 bases between. CDR1 and CDR2 from the germline V gene are SGHVS and FNYEAQ. The chain's CDR3 is CASSLEGGDSGANVLTF. The CDR3 DNA follows: TGTGCCAGCAGCCTTGAGGGGGGAGACTCTGGGGCCAACGTCCTGACTTTC.

This clonotype has more than one count but fewer than ten. The chain combines TRBV29-1 with TRBJ2-1; 12 nucleotides match TRBD2. This CDR3 comprises 16 residues. With 0 bases clipped from V and 2 bases from J, the junction kept 2 bases outside the gene matches. Looked up from germline, CDR1 is SQVTM and CDR2 is ANQGSEA. The CDR3 nucleotides read TGCAGCGTTGAAGAGACTAGCGGGGGAACCTACAATGAGCAGTTCTTC. It is translated as CSVEETSGGTYNEQFF.

The chain couples TRBV3-1 to TRBJ2-7; 7 positions match TRBD1. CDR1 is LGHDT, CDR2 YNNKEL, per germline (reference sequence). V lost 3 bases, J lost 4 bases, and 6 bases stayed unmatched. This CDR3 is 14 amino acids long. The CDR3 spells CASSQADRAYEQYV. The CDR3 DNA is TGTGCCAGCAGCCAGGCCGACAGGGCTTACGAGCAGTACGTC.

This clonotype was observed a single time. An end of the junction does not agree with germline; a read error may underlie this. The chain carries TRBV7-9 and TRBJ2-1; D not resolved. The germline CDR1 and CDR2 sequences are SEHNR and FQNEAQ (reference sequence). This CDR3 is 10 amino acids long. Written as DNA, the CDR3 is TGTGCCAACAGCTATAATGAGCAGTTCTTC. Its translation: CANSYNEQFF.

The chain joins TRBV27 to TRBJ2-1; D may be TRBD1 or TRBD2 (5 bases each). Trimming cost V 2 bases and J 6 bases, with 14 bases left between them. Germline CDR1 is MNHEY and CDR2 is SMNVEV (reference sequence). CDR3 size: 15 residues. CDR3 residues: CASSLRPPGPNEQFF. The DNA of the CDR3 is TGTGCCAGCAGTTTACGGCCCCCGGGGCCCAATGAGCAGTTCTTC.

The chain is built from TRBV4-3 and TRBJ1-2; D ambiguous. The germline gives CDR1 LGHNA, CDR2 YSLEER. V was cut by 0 bases and J by 8 bases, with 16 bases left in between. CDR3 length: 15 residues. CDR3 nucleotides: TGCGCCAGCAGCCAAGATAGGCAATCGGCGGGGGGCTACACCTTC. Amino acids: CASSQDRQSAGGYTF.

This clonotype was picked up many times. J is TRBJ2-7 and V is TRBV6-5, with a possible D match to TRBD1 (5 bases). The CDR3 totals 13 residues. Germline CDR1 reads MNHEY; CDR2 reads SVGAGI. The CDR3 sequence: CASSYGQGYAQYV. Here the CDR3 DNA reads TGTGCCAGCAGTTACGGGCAGGGCTACGCGCAGTACGTC.

The rearrangement links TRBV28 to TRBJ2-1; D is tentatively TRBD1 or TRBD2 (5 bases each). Trimming removed 3 bases from V and 8 bases from J, with 20 bases in between. Germline V lookup: CDR1 MDHEN, CDR2 SYDVKM. The CDR3 sequence is 16 residues long. CDR3 region: CASSFSQATPGYEQFF. Written as DNA, the CDR3 is TGTGCCAGCAGTTTTTCACAGGCCACCCCGGGATATGAGCAGTTCTTC.

This rearrangement joins TRBV7-8 to TRBJ2-3; D possibly corresponds to TRBD1 (6 bases). Between the trimmed V and J ends, which lost 5 bases and 5 bases, there was a span of 17 bases. CDR3 length equals 15 residues. CDR1 is SGHVS, CDR2 FQNEAQ, per germline. CDR3 nucleotides: TGTGCCAGCAGCCACAGGGTTTATCTCAGAGATACGCAGTATTTT. It specifies CASSHRVYLRDTQYF.

The V gene is TRBV6-6, the J gene TRBJ2-7; D gene unclear. This CDR3 spans 13 amino acids. Germline V gene data show CDR1 as MNHNY and CDR2 as SVGAGI (reference sequence). The V end lost 7 bases, the J end lost 2 bases, and 12 bases lay between the germline ends. CDR3 amino acids: CASTGKSPYEQYV. DNA for the CDR3: TGTGCCAGCACCGGAAAAAGTCCCTACGAGCAGTACGTC.

The V gene is TRBV27, the J gene TRBJ1-2; D gene unclear. The V gene lost 2 bases and the J gene lost 1 base, with 8 bases spanning the gap. The CDR3 is made up of 14 amino acids. Per germline, CDR1 MNHEY and CDR2 SMNVEV (reference sequence). The CDR3 DNA sequence: TGTGCCAGCAGTTTAAGCGGGTTTAACTATGGCTACACCTTC. Amino acids: CASSLSGFNYGYTF.